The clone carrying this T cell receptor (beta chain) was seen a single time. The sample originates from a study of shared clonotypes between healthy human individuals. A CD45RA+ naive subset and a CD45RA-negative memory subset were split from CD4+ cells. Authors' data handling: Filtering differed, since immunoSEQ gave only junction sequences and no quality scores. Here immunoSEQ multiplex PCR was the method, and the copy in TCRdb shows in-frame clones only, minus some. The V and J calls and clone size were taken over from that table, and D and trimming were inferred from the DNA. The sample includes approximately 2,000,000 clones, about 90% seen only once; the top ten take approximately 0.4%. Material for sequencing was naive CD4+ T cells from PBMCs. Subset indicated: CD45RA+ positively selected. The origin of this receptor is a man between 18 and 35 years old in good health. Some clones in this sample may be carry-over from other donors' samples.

The CDR3 region has the DNA TGTGCCAGCAGCCCGGCGGGGTGGGGAGGCAATCAGCCCCAGCATTTT. Protein: CASSPAGWGGNQPQHF. V usage is TRBV7-9 and J usage is TRBJ1-5; no reliable D call. The V end lost 5 bases, the J end lost 2 bases, and 16 bases lay between the germline ends. CDR3 length equals 16 residues. Per the germline V gene, CDR1 is SEHNR and CDR2 is FQNEAQ (reference sequence).